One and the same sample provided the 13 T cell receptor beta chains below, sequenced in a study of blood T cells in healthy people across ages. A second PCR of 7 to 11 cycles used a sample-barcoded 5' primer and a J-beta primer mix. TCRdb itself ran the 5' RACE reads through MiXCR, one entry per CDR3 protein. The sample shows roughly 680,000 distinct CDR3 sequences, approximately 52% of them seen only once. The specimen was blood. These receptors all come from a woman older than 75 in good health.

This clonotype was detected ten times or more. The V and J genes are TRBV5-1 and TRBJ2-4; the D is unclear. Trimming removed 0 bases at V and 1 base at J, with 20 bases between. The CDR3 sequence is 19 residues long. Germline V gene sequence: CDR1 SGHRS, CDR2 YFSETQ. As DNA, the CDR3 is TGCGCCAGCAGCTTGGAACCCACGGCCTCACGGATCGCCAAAAACATTCAGTACTTC. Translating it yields CASSLEPTASRIAKNIQYF.

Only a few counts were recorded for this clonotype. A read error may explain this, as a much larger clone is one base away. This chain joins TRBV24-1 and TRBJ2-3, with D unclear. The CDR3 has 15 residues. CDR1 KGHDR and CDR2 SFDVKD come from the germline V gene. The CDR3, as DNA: TGTGCCGCCAGTGATTACGGCAGCCTCCCCGATACGCAGTATTTT. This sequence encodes CAASDYGSLPDTQYF.

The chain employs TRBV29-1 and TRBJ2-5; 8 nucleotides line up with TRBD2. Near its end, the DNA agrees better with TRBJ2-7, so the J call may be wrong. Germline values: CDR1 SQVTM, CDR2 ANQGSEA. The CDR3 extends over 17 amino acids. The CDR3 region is CSVATPSELAEEGEQYF. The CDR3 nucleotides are TGCAGCGTTGCCACGCCATCCGAACTAGCGGAAGAGGGCGAGCAGTACTTC.

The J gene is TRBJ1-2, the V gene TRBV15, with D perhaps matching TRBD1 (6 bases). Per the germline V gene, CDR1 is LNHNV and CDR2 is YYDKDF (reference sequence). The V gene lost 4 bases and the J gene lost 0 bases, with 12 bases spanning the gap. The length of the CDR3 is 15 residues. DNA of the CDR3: TGTGCCACCAGCACCCGGACAGCTACTAACTATGGCTACACCTTC. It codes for CATSTRTATNYGYTF.

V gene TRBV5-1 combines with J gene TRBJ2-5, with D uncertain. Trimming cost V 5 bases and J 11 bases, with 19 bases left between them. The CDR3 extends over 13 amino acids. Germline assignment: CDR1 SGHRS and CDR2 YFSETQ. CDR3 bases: TGCGCCAGCAGTGTCGGAGCTGGGAATGAGCAGTACTTC. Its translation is CASSVGAGNEQYF.

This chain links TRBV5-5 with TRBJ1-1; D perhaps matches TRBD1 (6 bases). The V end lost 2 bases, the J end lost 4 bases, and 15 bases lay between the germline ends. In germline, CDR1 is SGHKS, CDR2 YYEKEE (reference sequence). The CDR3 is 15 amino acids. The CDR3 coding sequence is TGTGCCAGCAGCTTTGCGGGGGGCGTGCGCACTGAAGCTTTCTTT. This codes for CASSFAGGVRTEAFF.

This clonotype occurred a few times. The CDR3 here is CASSLVSGNTEAFF. CDR3 in DNA: TGTGCCAGCAGCTTAGTGTCCGGGAACACTGAAGCTTTCTTT. The chain links TRBV7-2 to TRBJ1-1; no definite D call. Per germline, CDR1 SGHTA and CDR2 FQGNSA. The CDR3 is made up of 14 amino acids. V lost 1 base to trimming and J lost 1 base, with 7 bases between them. Full variable domain (outside the CDR3, taken from reference TRBV7-2 and TRBJ1-1): GAGVSQSPSNKVTEKGKDVELRCDPISGHTALYWYRQSLGQGLEFLIYFQGNSAPDKSGLPSDRFSAERTGGSVSTLTIQRTQQEDSAVYLCASSLVSGNTEAFFGQGTRLTVV.

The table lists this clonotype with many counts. In DNA form, the CDR3 reads TGTGCCAGCAGCTTAGCCCCGGGACTCCGCAATCAGCCCCAGCATTTT. It specifies CASSLAPGLRNQPQHF. The V and J genes are TRBV7-2 and TRBJ1-5; D possibly corresponds to TRBD1 (5 bases). This CDR3 has 16 amino acids. Germline CDR1 is SGHTA and CDR2 is FQGNSA. V shed 0 bases and J shed 2 bases, with 11 bases lying between them. Full variable domain (outside the CDR3, taken from reference TRBV7-2 and TRBJ1-5): GAGVSQSPSNKVTEKGKDVELRCDPISGHTALYWYRQSLGQGLEFLIYFQGNSAPDKSGLPSDRFSAERTGGSVSTLTIQRTQQEDSAVYLCASSLAPGLRNQPQHFGDGTRLSIL.

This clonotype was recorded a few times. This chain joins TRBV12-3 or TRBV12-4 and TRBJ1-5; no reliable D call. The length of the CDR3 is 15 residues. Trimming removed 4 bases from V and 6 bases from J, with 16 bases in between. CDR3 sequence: CASSSRQGMSQPQHF. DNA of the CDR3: TGTGCCAGCAGTTCACGGCAAGGGATGAGTCAGCCCCAGCATTTT.

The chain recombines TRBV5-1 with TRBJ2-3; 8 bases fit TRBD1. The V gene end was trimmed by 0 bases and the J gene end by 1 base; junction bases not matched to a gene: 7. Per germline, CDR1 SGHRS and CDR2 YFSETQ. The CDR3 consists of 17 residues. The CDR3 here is CASSLGQTGARTDTQYF. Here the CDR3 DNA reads TGCGCCAGCAGCTTGGGGCAGACAGGGGCACGCACAGATACGCAGTATTTT.

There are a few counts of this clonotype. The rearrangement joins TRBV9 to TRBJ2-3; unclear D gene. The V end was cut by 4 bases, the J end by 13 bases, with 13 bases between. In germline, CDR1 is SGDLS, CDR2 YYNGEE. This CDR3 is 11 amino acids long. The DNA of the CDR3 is TGTGCCAGCAGCTCGGGCAGGAATAAGTATTTT. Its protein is CASSSGRNKYF.

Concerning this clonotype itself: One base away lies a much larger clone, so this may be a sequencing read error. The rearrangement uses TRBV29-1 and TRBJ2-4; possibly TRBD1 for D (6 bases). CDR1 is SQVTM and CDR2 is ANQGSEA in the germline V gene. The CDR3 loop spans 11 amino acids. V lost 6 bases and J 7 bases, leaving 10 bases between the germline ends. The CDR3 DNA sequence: TGCAGCGTAGAACAGGGCAACATTCAGTACTTC. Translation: CSVEQGNIQYF.

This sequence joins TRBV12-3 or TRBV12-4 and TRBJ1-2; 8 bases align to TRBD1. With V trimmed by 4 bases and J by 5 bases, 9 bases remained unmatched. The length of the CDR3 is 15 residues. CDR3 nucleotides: TGTGCCAGCAGTTCCCGGACAGGGAATCTGTATGGCTACACCTTC. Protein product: CASSSRTGNLYGYTF.